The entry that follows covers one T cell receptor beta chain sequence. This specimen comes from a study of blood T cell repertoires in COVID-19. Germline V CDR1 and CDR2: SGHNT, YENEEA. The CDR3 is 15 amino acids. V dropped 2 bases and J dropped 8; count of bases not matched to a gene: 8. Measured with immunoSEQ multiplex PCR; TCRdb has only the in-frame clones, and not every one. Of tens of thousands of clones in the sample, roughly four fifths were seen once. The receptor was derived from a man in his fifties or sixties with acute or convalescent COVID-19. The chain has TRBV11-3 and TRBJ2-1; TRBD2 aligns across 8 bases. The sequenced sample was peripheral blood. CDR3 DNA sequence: TGTGCCAGCAGCTTACAAACGGGGGGGACCCATGAGCAGTTCTTC. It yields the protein CASSLQTGGTHEQFF.